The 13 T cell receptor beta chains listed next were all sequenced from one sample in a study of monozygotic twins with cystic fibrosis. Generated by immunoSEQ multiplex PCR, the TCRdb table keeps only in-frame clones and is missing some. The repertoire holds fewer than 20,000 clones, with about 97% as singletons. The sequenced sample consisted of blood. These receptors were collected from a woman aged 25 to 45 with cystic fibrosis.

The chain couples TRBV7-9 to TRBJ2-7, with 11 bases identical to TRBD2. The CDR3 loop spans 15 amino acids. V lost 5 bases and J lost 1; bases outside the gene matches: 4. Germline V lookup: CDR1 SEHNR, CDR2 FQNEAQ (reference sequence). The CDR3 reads CASSKLAGESYEQYF. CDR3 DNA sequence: TGTGCCAGCAGCAAACTAGCGGGGGAGTCCTACGAGCAGTACTTC. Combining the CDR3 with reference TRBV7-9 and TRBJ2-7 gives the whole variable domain DTGVSQNPRHKITKRGQNVTFRCDPISEHNRLYWYRQTLGQGPEFLTYFQNEAQLEKSRLLSDRFSAERPKGSFSTLEIQRTEQGDSAMYLCASSKLAGESYEQYFGPGTRLTVT.

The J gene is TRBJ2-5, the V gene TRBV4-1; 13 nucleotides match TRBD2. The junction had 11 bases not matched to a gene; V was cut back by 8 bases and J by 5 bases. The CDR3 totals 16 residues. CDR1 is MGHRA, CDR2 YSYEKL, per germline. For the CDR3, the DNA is TGCGCCAGCGCCCCACTAGCGGGGGGGTCAGTGGAGACCCAGTACTTC. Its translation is CASAPLAGGSVETQYF.

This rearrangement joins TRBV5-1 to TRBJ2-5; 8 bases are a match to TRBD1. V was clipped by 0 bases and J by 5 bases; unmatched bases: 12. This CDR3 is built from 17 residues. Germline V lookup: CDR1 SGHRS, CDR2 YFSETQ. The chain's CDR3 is CASSLDLSRGLGETQYF. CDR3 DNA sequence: TGCGCCAGCAGCTTGGACCTATCCAGGGGGCTGGGGGAGACCCAGTACTTC. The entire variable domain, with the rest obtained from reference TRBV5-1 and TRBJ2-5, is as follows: KAGVTQTPRYLIKTRGQQVTLSCSPISGHRSVSWYQQTPGQGLQFLFEYFSETQRNKGNFPGRFSGRQFSNSRSEMNVSTLELGDSALYLCASSLDLSRGLGETQYFGPGTRLLVL.

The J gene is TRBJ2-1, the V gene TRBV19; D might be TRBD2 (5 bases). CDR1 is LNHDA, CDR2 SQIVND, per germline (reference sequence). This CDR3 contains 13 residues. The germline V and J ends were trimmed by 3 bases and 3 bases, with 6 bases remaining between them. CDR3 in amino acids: CASSMTIYNEQFF. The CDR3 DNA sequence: TGTGCCAGTAGTATGACTATCTACAATGAGCAGTTCTTC. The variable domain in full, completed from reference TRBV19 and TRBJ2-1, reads DGGITQSPKYLFRKEGQNVTLSCEQNLNHDAMYWYRQDPGQGLRLIYYSQIVNDFQKGDIAEGYSVSREKKESFPLTVTSAQKNPTAFYLCASSMTIYNEQFFGPGTRLTVL.

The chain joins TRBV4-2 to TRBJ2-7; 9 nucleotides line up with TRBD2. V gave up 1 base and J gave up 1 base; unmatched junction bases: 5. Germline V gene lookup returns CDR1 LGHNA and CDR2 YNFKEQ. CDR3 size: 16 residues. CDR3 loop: CASSQGERGVSYEQYF. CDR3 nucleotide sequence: TGTGCCAGCAGCCAAGGGGAGCGGGGGGTGTCCTACGAGCAGTACTTC.

CDR3 DNA: TGTGCCAGCAGCGTAGCCTACAATGAGCAGTTCTTC. Translated: CASSVAYNEQFF. The V gene is TRBV9, the J gene TRBJ2-1; D gene ambiguous. Germline V gives CDR1 SGDLS, CDR2 YYNGEE. V lost 0 bases and J 2 bases, leaving 0 bases between the germline ends. The CDR3 has 12 residues.

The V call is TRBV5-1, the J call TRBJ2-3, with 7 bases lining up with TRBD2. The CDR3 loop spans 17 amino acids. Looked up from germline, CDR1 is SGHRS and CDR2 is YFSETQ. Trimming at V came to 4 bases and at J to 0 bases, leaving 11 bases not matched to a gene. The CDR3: CASSRDGRGTSTDTQYF. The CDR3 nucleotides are TGCGCCAGCAGCCGTGATGGGCGGGGGACCAGCACAGATACGCAGTATTTT. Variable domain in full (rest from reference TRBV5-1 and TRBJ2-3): KAGVTQTPRYLIKTRGQQVTLSCSPISGHRSVSWYQQTPGQGLQFLFEYFSETQRNKGNFPGRFSGRQFSNSRSEMNVSTLELGDSALYLCASSRDGRGTSTDTQYFGPGTRLTVL.

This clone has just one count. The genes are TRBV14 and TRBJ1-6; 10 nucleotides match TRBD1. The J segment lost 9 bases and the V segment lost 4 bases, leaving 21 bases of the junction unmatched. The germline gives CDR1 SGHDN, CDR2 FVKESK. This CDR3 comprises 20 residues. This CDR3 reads CASSPTPGTGAFFAGSPLHF. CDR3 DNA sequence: TGTGCCAGCAGCCCTACTCCCGGGACAGGGGCCTTCTTCGCCGGTTCACCCCTCCACTTT. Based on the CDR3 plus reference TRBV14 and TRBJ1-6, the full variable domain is EAGVTQFPSHSVIEKGQTVTLRCDPISGHDNLYWYRRVMGKEIKFLLHFVKESKQDESGMPNNRFLAERTGGTYSTLKVQPAELEDSGVYFCASSPTPGTGAFFAGSPLHFGNGTRLTVT.

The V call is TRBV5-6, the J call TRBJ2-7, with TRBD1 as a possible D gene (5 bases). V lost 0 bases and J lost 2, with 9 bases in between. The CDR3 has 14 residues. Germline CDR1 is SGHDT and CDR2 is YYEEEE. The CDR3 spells CASSLAAGPYEQYF. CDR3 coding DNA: TGTGCCAGCAGCTTGGCCGCAGGGCCCTACGAGCAGTACTTC.

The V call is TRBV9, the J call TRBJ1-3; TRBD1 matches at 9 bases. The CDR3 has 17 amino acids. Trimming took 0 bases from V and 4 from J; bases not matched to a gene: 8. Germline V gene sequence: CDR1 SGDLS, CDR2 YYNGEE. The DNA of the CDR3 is TGTGCCAGCAGCGTAGGGGGGACAGGGATTACAGGAAACACCATATATTTT. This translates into CASSVGGTGITGNTIYF.

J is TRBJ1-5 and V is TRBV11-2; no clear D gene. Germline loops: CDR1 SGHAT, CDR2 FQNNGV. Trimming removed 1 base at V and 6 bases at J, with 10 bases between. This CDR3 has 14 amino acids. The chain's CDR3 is CASSLGSVGQPQHF. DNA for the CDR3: TGTGCCAGCAGCTTAGGCAGTGTAGGTCAGCCCCAGCATTTT.

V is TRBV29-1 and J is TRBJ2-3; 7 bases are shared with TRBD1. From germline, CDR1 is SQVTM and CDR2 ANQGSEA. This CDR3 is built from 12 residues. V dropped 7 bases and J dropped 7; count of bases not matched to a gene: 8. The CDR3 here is CSAMTGRNTQYF. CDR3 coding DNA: TGCAGCGCCATGACAGGGCGGAATACGCAGTATTTT.

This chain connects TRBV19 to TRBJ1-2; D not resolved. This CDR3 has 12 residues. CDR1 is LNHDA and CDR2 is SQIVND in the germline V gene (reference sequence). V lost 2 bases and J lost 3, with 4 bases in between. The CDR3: CASSIPDYGYTF. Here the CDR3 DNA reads TGTGCCAGTAGTATACCTGACTATGGCTACACCTTC.